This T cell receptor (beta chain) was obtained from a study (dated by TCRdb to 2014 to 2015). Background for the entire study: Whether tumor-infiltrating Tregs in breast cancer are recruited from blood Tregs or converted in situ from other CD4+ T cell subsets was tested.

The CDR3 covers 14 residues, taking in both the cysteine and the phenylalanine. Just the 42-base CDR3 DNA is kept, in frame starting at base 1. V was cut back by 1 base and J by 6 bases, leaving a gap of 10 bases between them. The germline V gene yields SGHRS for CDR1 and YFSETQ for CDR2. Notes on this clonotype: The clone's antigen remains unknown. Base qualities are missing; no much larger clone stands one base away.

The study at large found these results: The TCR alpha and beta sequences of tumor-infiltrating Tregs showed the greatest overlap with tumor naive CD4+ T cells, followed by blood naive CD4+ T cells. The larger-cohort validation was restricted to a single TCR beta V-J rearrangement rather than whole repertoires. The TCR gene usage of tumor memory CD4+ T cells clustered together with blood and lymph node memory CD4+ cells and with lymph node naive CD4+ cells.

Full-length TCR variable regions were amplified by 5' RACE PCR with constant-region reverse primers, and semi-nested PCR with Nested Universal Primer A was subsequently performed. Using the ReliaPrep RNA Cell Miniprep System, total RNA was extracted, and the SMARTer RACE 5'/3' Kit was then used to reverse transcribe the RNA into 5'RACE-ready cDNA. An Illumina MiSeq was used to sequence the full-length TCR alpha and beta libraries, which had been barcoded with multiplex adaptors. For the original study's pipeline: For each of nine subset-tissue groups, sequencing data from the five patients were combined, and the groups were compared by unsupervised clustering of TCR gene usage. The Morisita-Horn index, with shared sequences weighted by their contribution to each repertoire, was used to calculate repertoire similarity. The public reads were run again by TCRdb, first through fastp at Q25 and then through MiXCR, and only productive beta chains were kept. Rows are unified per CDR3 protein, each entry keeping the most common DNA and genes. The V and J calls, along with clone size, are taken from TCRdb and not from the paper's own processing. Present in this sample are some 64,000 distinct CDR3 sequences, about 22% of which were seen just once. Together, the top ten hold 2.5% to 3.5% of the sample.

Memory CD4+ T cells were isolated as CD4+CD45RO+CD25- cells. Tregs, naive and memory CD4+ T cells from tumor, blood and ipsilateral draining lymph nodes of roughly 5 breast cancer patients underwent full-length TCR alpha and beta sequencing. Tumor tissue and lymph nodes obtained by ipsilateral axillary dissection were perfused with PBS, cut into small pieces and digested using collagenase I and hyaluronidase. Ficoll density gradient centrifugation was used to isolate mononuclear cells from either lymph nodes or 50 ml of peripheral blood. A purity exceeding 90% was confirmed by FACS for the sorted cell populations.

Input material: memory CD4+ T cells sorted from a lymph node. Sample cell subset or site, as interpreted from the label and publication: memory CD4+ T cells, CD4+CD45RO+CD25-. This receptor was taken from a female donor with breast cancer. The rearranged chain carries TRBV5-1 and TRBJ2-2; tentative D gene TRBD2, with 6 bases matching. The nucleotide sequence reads TGCGCCAGCAGCTTGTGGGAGGACCCCGGGGAGCTGTTTTTT. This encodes CASSLWEDPGELFF. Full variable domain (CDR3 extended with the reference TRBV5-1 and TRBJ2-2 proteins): KAGVTQTPRYLIKTRGQQVTLSCSPISGHRSVSWYQQTPGQGLQFLFEYFSETQRNKGNFPGRFSGRQFSNSRSEMNVSTLELGDSALYLCASSLWEDPGELFFGEGSRLTVL.